This TCR beta chain stems from a study of cytomegalovirus exposure and HLA in healthy donors. Whole-study results and caveats: Overall, under 200 TCR beta chains were annotated as cytomegalovirus-associated.

With regard to this clone: Its specificity is unknown.

V shed 6 bases and J shed 0 bases, with 10 bases lying between them. There are 14 residues in the CDR3. The method was immunoSEQ multiplex PCR; TCRdb's version includes in-frame clones alone and lacks a portion of them. The sample carries fewer than 250,000 clones, roughly 89% recorded once. This clonotype was sampled from a young man in good health and CMV-seronegative. The specimen sequenced was PBMCs. This sequence joins TRBV23-1 and TRBJ2-3, with D maybe TRBD1 (5 bases). TRBV23-1 is placed among ORFs of uncertain function. In DNA, the CDR3 is TGCGCCAGCAGCCTGGGGCAGAGCACAGATACGCAGTATTTT. This codes for CASSLGQSTDTQYF.